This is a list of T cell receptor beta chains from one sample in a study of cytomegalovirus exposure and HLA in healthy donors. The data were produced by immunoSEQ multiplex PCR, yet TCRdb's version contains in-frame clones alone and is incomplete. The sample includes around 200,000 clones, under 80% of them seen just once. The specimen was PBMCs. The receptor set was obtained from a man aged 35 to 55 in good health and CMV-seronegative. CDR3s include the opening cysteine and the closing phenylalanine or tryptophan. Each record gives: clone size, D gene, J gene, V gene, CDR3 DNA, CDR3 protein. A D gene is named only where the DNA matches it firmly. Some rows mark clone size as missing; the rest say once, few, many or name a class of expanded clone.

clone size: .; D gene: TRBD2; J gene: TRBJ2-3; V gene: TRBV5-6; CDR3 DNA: TGTGCCAGCAGCTGGGCTAGCGGGGGGGCGATAGATACGCAGTATTTT; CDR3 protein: CASSWASGGAIDTQYF
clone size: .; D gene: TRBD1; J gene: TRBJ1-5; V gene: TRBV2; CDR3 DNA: TGTGCCAGCCAGGACAGGGGAATTCAGCCCCAGCATTTT; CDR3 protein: CASQDRGIQPQHF
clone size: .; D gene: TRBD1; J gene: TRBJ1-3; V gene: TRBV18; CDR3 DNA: TGTGCCAGCCCACCTAGCACACAGGGGTCTGGAAACACCATATATTTT; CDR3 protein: CASPPSTQGSGNTIYF
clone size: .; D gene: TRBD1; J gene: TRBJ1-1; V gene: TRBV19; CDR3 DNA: TGTGCCAGTCTTCCCGGGACAGGAGCTTTTTTGAACACTGAAGCTTTCTTT; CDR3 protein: CASLPGTGAFLNTEAFF
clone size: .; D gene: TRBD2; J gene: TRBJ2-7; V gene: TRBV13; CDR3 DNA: TGTGCCAGCAGCTTAGAGCGTAGGAGCGGGATAGCATACGAGCAGTACTTC; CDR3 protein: CASSLERRSGIAYEQYF
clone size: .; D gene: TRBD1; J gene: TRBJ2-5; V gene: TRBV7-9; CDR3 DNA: TGTGCCAGCAGCTTGGACAGGGCCTCTTTAGGGGAGACCCAGTACTTC; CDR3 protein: CASSLDRASLGETQYF
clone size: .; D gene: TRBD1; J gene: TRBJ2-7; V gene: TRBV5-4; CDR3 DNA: TGTGCCAGCAGCCCGCCGGGACAGGGGGCTTACGAGCAGTACTTC; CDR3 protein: CASSPPGQGAYEQYF
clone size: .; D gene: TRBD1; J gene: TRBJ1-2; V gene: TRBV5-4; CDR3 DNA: TGTGCCAGCAGCATTACAGGGGATGGCTACACCTTC; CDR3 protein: CASSITGDGYTF
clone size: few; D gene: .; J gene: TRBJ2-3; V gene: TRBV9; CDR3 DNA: TGTGCCAGCAGCGTAGTACAGGGCACAGATACGCAGTATTTT; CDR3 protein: CASSVVQGTDTQYF
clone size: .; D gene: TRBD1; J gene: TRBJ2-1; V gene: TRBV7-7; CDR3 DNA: TGTGCTAGCAGCCAGACAGGGGGCTCCTACAATGAGCAGTTCTTC; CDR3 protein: CASSQTGGSYNEQFF
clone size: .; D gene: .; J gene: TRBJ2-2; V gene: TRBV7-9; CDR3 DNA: TGTGCCGACAGGTGGCTGAACACCGGGGAGCTGTTTTTT; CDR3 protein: CADRWLNTGELFF
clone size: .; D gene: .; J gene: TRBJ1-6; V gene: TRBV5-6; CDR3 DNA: TGTGCCAGCAGCCTGGATGGCGGGGCGAGTAATTCACCCCTCCACTTT; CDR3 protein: CASSLDGGASNSPLHF
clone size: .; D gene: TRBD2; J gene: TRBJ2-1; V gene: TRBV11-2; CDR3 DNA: TGTGCCAGCAGCCTTCGGGTCGGGCGGGAGTTCAATGAGCAGTTCTTC; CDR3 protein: CASSLRVGREFNEQFF
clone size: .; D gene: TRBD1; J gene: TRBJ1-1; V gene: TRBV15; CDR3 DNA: TGTGCCACCAGCAGAGGGGGACAGGGGCGCCACACTGAAGCTTTCTTT; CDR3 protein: CATSRGGQGRHTEAFF
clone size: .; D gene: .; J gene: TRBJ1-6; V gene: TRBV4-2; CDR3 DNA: TGTGCCAGCAGCCAAGAGGGGGGGGGAATCTCACCCCTCCACTTT; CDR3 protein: CASSQEGGGISPLHF
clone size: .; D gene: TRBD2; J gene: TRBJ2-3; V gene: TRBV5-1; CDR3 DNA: TGCGCCAGCAGCTTGGTGGGGGGGACCCGCACAGATACGCAGTATTTT; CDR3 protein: CASSLVGGTRTDTQYF
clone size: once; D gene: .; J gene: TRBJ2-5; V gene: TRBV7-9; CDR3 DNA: TGTTCCAGCAGCCACAGGCTCCAAGAGACCCAGTACTTC; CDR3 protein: CSSSHRLQETQYF
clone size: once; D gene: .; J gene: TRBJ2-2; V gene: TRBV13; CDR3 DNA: TGTGCCAGCAGCCTGACAAATGGGCCCACCGGGGAGCTGTTTTTT; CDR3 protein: CASSLTNGPTGELFF
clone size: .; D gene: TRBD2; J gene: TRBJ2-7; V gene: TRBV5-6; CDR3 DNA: TGTGCCAGCAGCTTGGTCCCTAGCGGATTCTACGAGCAGTACTTC; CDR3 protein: CASSLVPSGFYEQYF
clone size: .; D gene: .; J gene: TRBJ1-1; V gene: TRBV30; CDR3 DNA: TGTGCCTGGAGTTTAGACAGCCAAGCTTTCTTT; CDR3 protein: CAWSLDSQAFF
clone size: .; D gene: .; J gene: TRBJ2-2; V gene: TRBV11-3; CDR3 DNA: TGTGCCAGCAGTTTGCAGGGTGCCACCGGGGAGCTGTTTTTT; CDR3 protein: CASSLQGATGELFF
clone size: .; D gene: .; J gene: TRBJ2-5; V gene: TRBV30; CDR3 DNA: TGTGCCTGGAGTCCGACTAGTACAGAGGCGGCCCAGTACTTC; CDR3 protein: CAWSPTSTEAAQYF
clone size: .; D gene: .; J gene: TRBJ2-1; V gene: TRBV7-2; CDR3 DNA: TGTGCCAGCAGCTTAGTTCAGGGTCCAGGCAATGAGCAGTTCTTC; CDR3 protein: CASSLVQGPGNEQFF
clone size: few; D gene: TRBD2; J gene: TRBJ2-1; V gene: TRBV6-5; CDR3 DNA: TGTGCCAGCAGTTACGGACTAGCGGGAGCAGACGATGAGCAGTTCTTC; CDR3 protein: CASSYGLAGADDEQFF
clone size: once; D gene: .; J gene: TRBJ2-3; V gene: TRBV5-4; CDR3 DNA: TGTGCCAGCAGCTTGGAGAGGGATCCGCGCACAGATACGCAGTATTTT; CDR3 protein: CASSLERDPRTDTQYF
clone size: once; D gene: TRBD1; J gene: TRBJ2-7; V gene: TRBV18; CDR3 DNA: TGTGCCAGCTCAACCGGGACAGGGGGCTACGAGCAGTACTTC; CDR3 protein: CASSTGTGGYEQYF
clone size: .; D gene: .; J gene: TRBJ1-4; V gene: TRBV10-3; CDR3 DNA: TGTGCCACCACCAAAGCGACTAATGAAAAACTGTTTTTT; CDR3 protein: CATTKATNEKLFF
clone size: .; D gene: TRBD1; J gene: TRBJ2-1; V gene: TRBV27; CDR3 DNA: TGTGCCAGCAGTCCCCGGACAGGGGGAAACTACAATGAGCAGTTCTTC; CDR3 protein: CASSPRTGGNYNEQFF
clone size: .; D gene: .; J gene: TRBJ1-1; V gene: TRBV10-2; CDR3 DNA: TGCGCCAGCGAGGCAGGGGAAATGAACACTGAAGCTTTCTTT; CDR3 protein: CASEAGEMNTEAFF
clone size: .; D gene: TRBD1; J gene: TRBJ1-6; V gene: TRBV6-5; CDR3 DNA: TGTGCCAGCAGACCCGGACAGGGGAATTCACCCCTCCACTTT; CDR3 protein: CASRPGQGNSPLHF
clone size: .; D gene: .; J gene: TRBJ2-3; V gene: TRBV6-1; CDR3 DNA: TGTGGAGCACCGAGGTACACAGATACGCAGTATTTT; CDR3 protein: CGAPRYTDTQYF
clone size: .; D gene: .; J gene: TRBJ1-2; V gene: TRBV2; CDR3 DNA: TGTGCCAGCCAGGGGAACTATGGCTACACCTTC; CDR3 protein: CASQGNYGYTF
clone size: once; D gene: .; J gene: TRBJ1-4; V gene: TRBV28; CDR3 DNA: TGTGCCAGCAGTTTCGTAATTAATGAAAAACTGTTTTTT; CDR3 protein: CASSFVINEKLFF
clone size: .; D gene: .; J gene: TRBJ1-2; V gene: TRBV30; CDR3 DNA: TGTGCCTGGAGTGACCAGGCTCTGGATGCCGTTGGCTACACCTTC; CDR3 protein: CAWSDQALDAVGYTF
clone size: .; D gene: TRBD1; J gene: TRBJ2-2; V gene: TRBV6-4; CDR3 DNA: TGTGCCACCTCCGAACAGGGGTCGACCGGGGAGCTGTTTTTT; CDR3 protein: CATSEQGSTGELFF
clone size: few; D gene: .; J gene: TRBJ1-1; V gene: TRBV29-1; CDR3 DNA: TGCAGCGGCGAGCAATTCACTGAAGCTTTCTTT; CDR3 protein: CSGEQFTEAFF
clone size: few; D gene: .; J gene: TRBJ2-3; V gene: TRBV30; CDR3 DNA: TGTGCCTGGAGTCCCCGGTTAGATACGCAGTATTTT; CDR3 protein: CAWSPRLDTQYF
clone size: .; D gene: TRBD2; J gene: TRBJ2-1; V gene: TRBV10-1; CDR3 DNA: TGCGCCAGCACGACGATTGCGGGAGTCTACAATGAGCAGTTCTTC; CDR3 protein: CASTTIAGVYNEQFF
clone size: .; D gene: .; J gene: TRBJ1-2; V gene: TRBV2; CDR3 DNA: TGTGCCAGCAGTGTGCAGGGGCAATCCTATGGCTACACCTTC; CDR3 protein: CASSVQGQSYGYTF
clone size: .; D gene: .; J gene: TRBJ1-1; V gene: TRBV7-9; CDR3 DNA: TGTTCCAGCAGCTATACGGGTGGAACTGAAGCTTTCTTT; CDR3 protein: CSSSYTGGTEAFF